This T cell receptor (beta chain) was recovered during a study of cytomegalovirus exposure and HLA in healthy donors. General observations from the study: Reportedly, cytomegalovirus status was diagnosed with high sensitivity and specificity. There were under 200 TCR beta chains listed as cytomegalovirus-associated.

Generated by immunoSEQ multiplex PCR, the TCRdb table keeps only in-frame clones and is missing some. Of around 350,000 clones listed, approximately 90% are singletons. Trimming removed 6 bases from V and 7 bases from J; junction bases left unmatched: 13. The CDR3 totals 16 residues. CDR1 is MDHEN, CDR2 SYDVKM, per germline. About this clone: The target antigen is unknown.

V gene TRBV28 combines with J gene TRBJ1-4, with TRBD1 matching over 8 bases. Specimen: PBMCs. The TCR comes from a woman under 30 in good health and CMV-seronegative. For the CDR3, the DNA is TGTGCCAGCAGCACCCGCGAACAGGGGGTGGGTGAAAAACTGTTTTTT. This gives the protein CASSTREQGVGEKLFF.